This T cell receptor (beta chain) was retrieved from a study of technical replicates of blood from four donors. V shed 4 bases and J shed 3 bases, with 22 bases lying between them. This CDR3 is built from 17 residues. CDR1 and CDR2 from the germline V gene are MDHEN and SYDVKM. The table came from immunoSEQ multiplex PCR; TCRdb's copy has only in-frame clones and leaves some out. The sample includes under 15,000 clones, roughly three quarters of them seen just once. The rearrangement links TRBV28 to TRBJ2-7; D unresolved. This receptor was taken from a human donor in good health. Sequencing input: PBMCs. The CDR3 DNA is TGTGCCAGCAGTTCCCCCCGCCTCGCAGTGTTCGACTACGAGCAGTACTTC. Its translation is CASSSPRLAVFDYEQYF.